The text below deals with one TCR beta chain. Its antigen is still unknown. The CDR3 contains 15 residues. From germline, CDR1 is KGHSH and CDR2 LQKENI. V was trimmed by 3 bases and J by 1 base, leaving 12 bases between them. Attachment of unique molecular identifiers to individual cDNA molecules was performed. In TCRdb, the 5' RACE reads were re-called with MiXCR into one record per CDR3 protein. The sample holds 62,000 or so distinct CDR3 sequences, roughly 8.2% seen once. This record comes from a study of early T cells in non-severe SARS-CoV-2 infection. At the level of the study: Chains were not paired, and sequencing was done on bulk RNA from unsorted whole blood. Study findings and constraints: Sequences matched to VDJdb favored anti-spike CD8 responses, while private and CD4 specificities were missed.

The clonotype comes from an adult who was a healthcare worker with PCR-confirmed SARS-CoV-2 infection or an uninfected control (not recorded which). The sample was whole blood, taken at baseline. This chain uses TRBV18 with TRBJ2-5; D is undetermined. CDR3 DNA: TGTGCCAGCTCACCGCTATTGCAGGCCCAAGAGACCCAGTACTTC. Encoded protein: CASSPLLQAQETQYF. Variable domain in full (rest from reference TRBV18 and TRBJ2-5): NAGVMQNPRHLVRRRGQEARLRCSPMKGHSHVYWYRQLPEEGLKFMVYLQKENIIDESGMPKERFSAEFPKEGPSILRIQQVVRGDSAAYFCASSPLLQAQETQYFGPGTRLLVL.